The rows below give T cell receptor beta chains drawn from one sample of a study of T cells in Graves' hyperthyroidism and ophthalmopathy. TCRdb called the multiplex PCR reads again in MiXCR, with one record for every CDR3 protein. The table has approximately 630,000 distinct CDR3 sequences, around 15% seen once; the top ten hold 3.8%. The sequencing input was blood. These receptors were obtained from a woman in her twenties or thirties with Graves' hyperthyroidism. Each CDR3 is given with its conserved first and last residue. A D gene is named only where the DNA matches it firmly. The size entry is marked missing in some rows and otherwise reads once, few, many or a size class.

d_call clone_size j_call v_call cdr3_length cdr3_nt cdr3_aa
TRBD1 many TRBJ1-2 TRBV12-3/TRBV12-4 15 TGTGCCAGCAGCCCTACCGGGACAGGGAGAGATGGCTACACCTTC CASSPTGTGRDGYTF
. many TRBJ2-3 TRBV12-3/TRBV12-4 16 TGTGCCAGCAGTTTAGGGGCTAGCCCGACCACAGATACGCAGTATTTT CASSLGASPTTDTQYF
. few TRBJ2-5 TRBV6-5 12 TGTGCCAGCAGTTACCTCAGGGGTACCCAGTACTTC CASSYLRGTQYF
TRBD1 many TRBJ1-6 TRBV20-1 15 TGCAGTGCTATCAGGGGGGGGCAAAATAATTCACCCCTCCACTTT CSAIRGGQNNSPLHF
. . TRBJ2-7 TRBV20-1 14 TGCAGTGCTAGAGGTGAGCTAGAAACCTACGAGCAGTACTTC CSARGELETYEQYF
. many TRBJ2-5 TRBV7-2 16 TGTGCCAGCAGCCCCCCGACAGAAGCGTACCAAGAGACCCAGTACTTC CASSPPTEAYQETQYF
TRBD1 many TRBJ1-2 TRBV7-6 14 TGTGCCAGCAGCCCGACCCCAGGGGGCGATGGCTACACCTTC CASSPTPGGDGYTF
TRBD2 . TRBJ2-7 TRBV2 13 TGTGCCATAGTCCTAGCGGGAGTAGGCGAGCAGTACTTC CAIVLAGVGEQYF
. many TRBJ1-2 TRBV5-4 15 TGTGCCAGCAGCTTGGGTAGGGGCGCCAGTGATGGCTACACCTTC CASSLGRGASDGYTF
. many TRBJ1-5 TRBV28 16 TGTGCCAGCAGTTTAATCGGGCCTTATAGCAATCAGCCCCAGCATTTT CASSLIGPYSNQPQHF
. few TRBJ2-7 TRBV7-9 13 TGTGCCAGCAGCTCAGCGTATACTTACGAGCAGTACTTC CASSSAYTYEQYF
TRBD1 . TRBJ2-7 TRBV6-5 14 TGTGCCAGCATTTTCTCACGGACAGGGTACGAGCAGTACTTC CASIFSRTGYEQYF
. . TRBJ1-1 TRBV5-5 14 TGTGCCAGCAGCTTGGAACAGTGGAACACTGAAGCTTTCTTT CASSLEQWNTEAFF
TRBD2 many TRBJ2-5 TRBV28 15 TGTGCCAGCAGCAGCTCGACGCGGGGGAAAGAGACCCAGTACTTC CASSSSTRGKETQYF
. once TRBJ2-3 TRBV28 13 TGTGCCAGCAATGCGGGACCCACAGATACGCAGTATTTT CASNAGPTDTQYF
TRBD2 many TRBJ2-1 TRBV7-3 15 TGTGCCAGCAGCTTATTCGGGACTAGCGGGAGGGAGCAGTTCTTC CASSLFGTSGREQFF
TRBD2 many TRBJ2-7 TRBV28 17 TGTGCCAGCAGTTTGGGGGTAGCGGGAGGACGCTCCTACGAGCAGTACTTC CASSLGVAGGRSYEQYF
TRBD2 . TRBJ2-2 TRBV18 17 TGTGCCAGCTCACCACCGATGCTAGCGGGTAATACCGGGGAGCTGTTTTTT CASSPPMLAGNTGELFF
TRBD2 few TRBJ2-1 TRBV19 17 TGTGCCAGTAGTCCGAGCCCGGGACTAGCGGCCTACAATGAGCAGTTCTTC CASSPSPGLAAYNEQFF
TRBD2 few TRBJ2-1 TRBV19 15 TGTGCCAGTAGTATAGGTAGCGGGATCTACAATGAGCAGTTCTTC CASSIGSGIYNEQFF
. few TRBJ2-7 TRBV28 13 TGTGCCAGCAGTTCCCAAACTATCTACGAGCAGTACTTC CASSSQTIYEQYF
. . TRBJ2-7 TRBV29-1 11 TGCAGCGTTGCGGGGGTTTACGAGCAGTACTTC CSVAGVYEQYF
. . TRBJ2-7 TRBV9 14 TGTGCCAGCAGCGTAGCGAGTACCTCCTACGAGCAGTACTTC CASSVASTSYEQYF
. many TRBJ1-5 TRBV20-1 17 TGCAGTGCTAGAGATCCGGCTCGGGGTGACCACAATCAGCCCCAGCATTTT CSARDPARGDHNQPQHF
. many TRBJ1-5 TRBV3-1 12 TGTGCCAGCAGCCAACGCGACCAGCCCCAGCATTTT CASSQRDQPQHF
. . TRBJ1-2 TRBV7-2 15 TGTGCCAGCAGCTTAGGAGGGGGGACCCATCTGGGCTACACCTTC CASSLGGGTHLGYTF
TRBD2 few TRBJ2-5 TRBV7-9 14 TGTGCCAGCAGCTCACCTCTGGGGGGGGAGACCCAGTACTTC CASSSPLGGETQYF
. few TRBJ1-2 TRBV10-3 15 TGTGCCATCAGTGAGCCCCTCAGGGTGAACTATGGCTACACCTTC CAISEPLRVNYGYTF
. many TRBJ2-1 TRBV5-1 15 TGCGCCAGCAGCTCGGCCGCCGGGTCTTCCAATGAGCAGTTCTTC CASSSAAGSSNEQFF
. . TRBJ1-1 TRBV11-2 13 TGTGCCAACAGCTGGACAGACAACACTGAAGCTTTCTTT CANSWTDNTEAFF
TRBD1 . TRBJ1-6 TRBV19 16 TGTGCCAGTAGTTACTCCGACAGGGCCTGGGATTCACCCCTCCACTTT CASSYSDRAWDSPLHF
TRBD2 many TRBJ2-7 TRBV5-1 16 TGCGCCAGCAGCTTGCAGGGGACTAGCGGGAACTACGAGCAGTACTTC CASSLQGTSGNYEQYF
. many TRBJ2-2 TRBV7-2 15 TGTGCCAGCAGCGTAGACAGCCTCGTGGGCGGGGAGCTGTTTTTT CASSVDSLVGGELFF
. many TRBJ2-5 TRBV11-2 14 TGTGCCAGCAGCTCACAAGTCGGCGCGGAGACGCAGTACTTC CASSSQVGAETQYF
TRBD1 . TRBJ2-1 TRBV4-2 15 TGTGCCAGCAGCCAGGGACAGAGAACCTACAATGAGCAGTTCTTC CASSQGQRTYNEQFF
. many TRBJ1-2 TRBV6-1 13 TGTGCCAGCAGTGCGGGGGGGGCGCGTGGCTACACCTTC CASSAGGARGYTF
. . TRBJ2-1 TRBV12-3/TRBV12-4 14 TGTGCCAGCATCCTGCAGGGTATCCGGAATGAGCAGTTCTTC CASILQGIRNEQFF
. many TRBJ1-1 TRBV27 14 TGTGCCAGCAGTTTAGTTTTTTCGAGCCCTGAAGCTTTCTTT CASSLVFSSPEAFF
. many TRBJ1-2 TRBV28 15 TGTGCCAGCCGAATGGCAGCCGAGAATCTGGATGGCTACACCTTC CASRMAAENLDGYTF
. many TRBJ1-5 TRBV20-1 16 TGCAGTGCTAGAGACAGGGAGGGGAGCAGCAATCAGCCCCAGCATTTT CSARDREGSSNQPQHF
. . TRBJ2-7 TRBV27 14 TGTGCCAGCCAGGGACTCCTCATTTACTACGAGCAGTACTTC CASQGLLIYYEQYF
TRBD2 . TRBJ2-2 TRBV9 18 TGTGCCAGCAGCGTAGCTACCTTGGGACTAGCAGTTCCCGGGGAGCTGTTTTTT CASSVATLGLAVPGELFF
. few TRBJ2-1 TRBV13 18 TGTGCCAGCAGCCTTGGCGGGGACTCCCGTCTCTCCTACAATGAGCAGTTCTTC CASSLGGDSRLSYNEQFF
. few TRBJ1-1 TRBV7-3 13 TGTGCCAGCAGCAGACAAAGGGGCACTGAAGCTTTCTTT CASSRQRGTEAFF